The 16 T cell receptor beta chains below come from one sample, sequenced in a study of shared clonotypes between healthy human individuals. Sequencing used immunoSEQ multiplex PCR; TCRdb keeps in-frame clones, though not all of them. The table lists a few million clones, approximately 93% of them singletons. Sequencing used naive CD4+ T cells from PBMCs. As to subset: CD45RA+ positively selected. The receptors here all came from a man between 18 and 35 years old in good health. Some clones in this sample may be carry-over from other donors' samples.

On this clone itself: Other nucleotide sequences from this sample produce the same CDR3. J is TRBJ1-3 and V is TRBV6-1; 8 bases line up with TRBD1. After removal of 4 bases from V and 4 bases from J, the junction contained 6 bases not matched to a gene. Germline V gene sequence: CDR1 MNHNS, CDR2 SASEGT. This CDR3 spans 15 amino acids. CDR3: CASSAGGAWGNTIYF. CDR3 bases: TGTGCCAGCAGTGCAGGGGGCGCGTGGGGAAACACCATATATTTT.

Of note for this clone: Other DNA sequences from this sample encode an identical CDR3 as well. The gene calls are TRBV11-2 and TRBJ2-1; D is undetermined. CDR3 length equals 14 residues. V was pared by 1 base and J by 4 bases, with 8 bases between. The V gene's germline CDR1 is SGHAT and CDR2 FQNNGV. Here the CDR3 reads CASSLGSAYNEQFF. DNA of the CDR3: TGTGCCAGCAGCTTAGGTTCGGCTTACAATGAGCAGTTCTTC.

J is TRBJ2-2 and V is TRBV2, with 9 bases that match TRBD2. Trimming took 2 bases from V and 2 from J; bases not matched to a gene: 3. The length of the CDR3 is 16 residues. The V gene's germline CDR1 is SNHLY and CDR2 FYNNEI. This chain's CDR3 is CASSEQLAGNTGELFF. CDR3 DNA: TGTGCCAGCAGTGAACAACTAGCGGGTAACACCGGGGAGCTGTTTTTT.

The rearrangement links TRBV28 to TRBJ2-1; D is undetermined. Germline V lookup: CDR1 MDHEN, CDR2 SYDVKM. Trimming left V 5 bases short and J 4 bases short, with 12 bases between. This CDR3 contains 14 residues. The CDR3 coding sequence is TGTGCCAGCAGTATACCGACACAATACAATGAGCAGTTCTTC. This codes for CASSIPTQYNEQFF.

This clone was recorded only once. Other DNA sequences in the sample encode the same CDR3. The chain recombines TRBV4-1 with TRBJ1-5; D remains unclear. The CDR3 contains 14 residues. CDR1 is MGHRA, CDR2 YSYEKL, per germline. Trimming cost V 0 bases and J 2 bases, with 5 bases left between them. This CDR3 is CASSQDGGNQPQHF. The CDR3 region has the DNA TGCGCCAGCAGCCAAGATGGTGGCAATCAGCCCCAGCATTTT.

The gene calls are TRBV10-3 and TRBJ2-7; no clear D. CDR3 length: 11 residues. Trimming stripped 5 bases from V and 3 bases from J, with 5 bases between. Germline V CDR1 and CDR2: ENHRY, SYGVKD. The CDR3 DNA reads TGTGCCATCAGTCCCAACTACGAGCAGTACTTC. Amino acids: CAISPNYEQYF.

This clone was seen only once. This sequence joins TRBV5-4 and TRBJ1-1; D might be TRBD1 (6 bases). This CDR3 contains 15 residues. The V end was cut by 5 bases, the J end by 2 bases, with 16 bases between. CDR1 and CDR2 (germline): SGHNT, YYREEE (reference sequence). The CDR3 spells CASRGDRRKNTEAFF. In DNA, the CDR3 is TGTGCCAGCAGAGGAGACAGGAGGAAAAACACTGAAGCTTTCTTT. The full variable domain, with the rest looked up from reference TRBV5-4 and TRBJ1-1, is ETGVTQSPTHLIKTRGQQVTLRCSSQSGHNTVSWYQQALGQGPQFIFQYYREEENGRGNFPPRFSGLQFPNYSSELNVNALELDDSALYLCASRGDRRKNTEAFFGQGTRLTVV.

The chain joins TRBV7-9 to TRBJ1-2; 7 nucleotides line up with TRBD1. The J segment lost 4 bases and the V segment lost 5 bases, leaving 10 bases of the junction unmatched. The germline V gene encodes CDR1 SEHNR and CDR2 FQNEAQ (reference sequence). The length of the CDR3 is 15 residues. The CDR3 DNA follows: TGTGCCAGCAGCGGAGAGCTGGCAGGGGGCTATGGCTACACCTTC. Encoded protein: CASSGELAGGYGYTF.

The chain has TRBV7-6 and TRBJ2-3, with a tentative D call TRBD1 (6 bases). CDR3 length: 16 amino acids. Germline V gives CDR1 SGHVS, CDR2 FNYEAQ. Deletions cut 1 base from V and 4 bases from J, with 15 bases between. CDR3 sequence (DNA): TGTGCCAGCAGCTTAGTGGCGACAGGAGGCCCAGATACGCAGTATTTT. This codes for CASSLVATGGPDTQYF.

This chain uses TRBV5-4 with TRBJ2-1; a weak D match, TRBD1 (5 bases). The germline gives CDR1 SGHNT, CDR2 YYREEE (reference sequence). V dropped 0 bases and J dropped 6 bases, with 10 bases sitting between them. This CDR3 has 14 amino acids. CDR3 protein: CASSLGGTGNEQFF. Here the CDR3 DNA reads TGTGCCAGCAGCTTGGGGGGCACGGGCAATGAGCAGTTCTTC.

The V gene is TRBV9, the J gene TRBJ1-5, with TRBD1 matching over 7 bases. The germline V gene has CDR1 SGDLS and CDR2 YYNGEE. The trim removed 1 base at V and 3 bases at J, leaving 4 bases unmatched. This CDR3 is built from 15 residues. DNA for the CDR3: TGTGCCAGCAGCGTATCAGGGGGTTTCAATCAGCCCCAGCATTTT. Translated: CASSVSGGFNQPQHF.

V is TRBV10-3 and J is TRBJ2-5, with 11 positions matching TRBD1. CDR3 length equals 16 residues. With V trimmed by 0 bases and J by 6 bases, 6 bases remained unmatched. Looked up from germline, CDR1 is ENHRY and CDR2 is SYGVKD. CDR3 residues: CAISESSGQGAKTQYF. CDR3 coding DNA: TGTGCCATCAGTGAGTCGAGTGGACAGGGGGCGAAGACCCAGTACTTC.

This clone is a singleton in its sample. Because the CDR3 is missing its conserved closing phenylalanine or tryptophan, this is likely a read error. CDR3 nucleotides: TGTGCCAGCAGTGAAGCCACAGGGGCTAACTATGGCTACACCTCC. This sequence encodes CASSEATGANYGYTS. The gene calls are TRBV6-1 and TRBJ1-2, with TRBD1 matching 7 bases. The trim removed 0 bases at V and 0 bases at J, leaving 1 base unmatched. Germline CDR1 MNHNS, CDR2 SASEGT. The CDR3 sequence is 15 residues long.

This clone occurred a few times. Other DNA sequences in the sample encode the same CDR3. This sequence joins TRBV6-5 and TRBJ1-5; D might be TRBD1 (5 bases). Germline V gene sequence: CDR1 MNHEY, CDR2 SVGAGI. This CDR3 spans 14 amino acids. The V and J ends lost 2 bases and 0 bases respectively, with 5 bases between them. CDR3 coding DNA: TGTGCCAGCAGTTACAGGGGTAGCAATCAGCCCCAGCATTTT. Protein sequence: CASSYRGSNQPQHF.

The gene calls are TRBV7-2 and TRBJ2-5; 10 bases agree with TRBD1. Per germline, CDR1 SGHTA and CDR2 FQGNSA. The CDR3 is 17 residues long. V was clipped by 5 bases and J by 1 base; unmatched bases: 10. The CDR3 spells CASSLGTGAGVQETQYF. CDR3 sequence (DNA): TGTGCCAGCAGCCTAGGGACAGGGGCGGGGGTCCAAGAGACCCAGTACTTC.

The chain recombines TRBV18 with TRBJ1-1; D unclear. V lost 1 base to trimming and J lost 4 bases, with 4 bases between them. CDR1 is KGHSH and CDR2 is LQKENI in the germline V gene. There are 12 residues in the CDR3. CDR3 nucleotide sequence: TGTGCCAGCTCACCACTGGGCACTGAAGCTTTCTTT. It translates to CASSPLGTEAFF.